Listed below are T cell receptor beta chains from one sample, sequenced in a study of blood T cell repertoires in COVID-19. TCRdb's copy holds only in-frame clones and misses some; the assay was immunoSEQ multiplex PCR. In the table there are roughly 80,000 clones, 65% to 85% of which are singletons. Source material: peripheral blood. Receptors originate from a man between 60 and 75 years old with active or convalescent COVID-19. Each CDR3 is given with its conserved first and last residue. Fields, in order: V gene, clone size, J gene, D gene, CDR3 DNA, CDR3 protein. A D gene is named only where the DNA matches it firmly. Clone size, where shown, is once, few, many, or a class for clones that have expanded.

TRBV5-1	NA	TRBJ2-3	TRBD2	TGCGCCAGCAGCTTGGCGGCTAGCGGGGCCCCAGATACGCAGTATTTT	CASSLAASGAPDTQYF
TRBV7-9	few	TRBJ2-5	TRBD2	TGTGCCAGCAGCACCAACCAGGGAGGCGGGGGGGAAGAAGAGACCCAGTACTTC	CASSTNQGGGGEEETQYF
TRBV12-3/TRBV12-4	NA	TRBJ1-2	NA	TGTGCCAGCAGTTCCGGGGTGAAGTGGGGCTACACCTTC	CASSSGVKWGYTF
TRBV2	NA	TRBJ1-6	NA	TGTGCCAGCAGTGGGGCAGGGCCTAGTTCACCCCTCCACTTT	CASSGAGPSSPLHF
TRBV7-9	NA	TRBJ2-1	TRBD2	TGTGCCAGCAGCTTATTAGCGGGGGGGCGTGTGAATGAGCAGTTCTTC	CASSLLAGGRVNEQFF
TRBV2	NA	TRBJ2-6	NA	TGTGCCAGCACCGAAGGGGTCGGGCGAGGGGCCAACGTCCTGACTTTC	CASTEGVGRGANVLTF
TRBV6-2/TRBV6-3	NA	TRBJ2-2	NA	TGTGCCAGCAGTTATTCCCAGACAGGCCGCACCGGGGAGCTGTTTTTT	CASSYSQTGRTGELFF
TRBV5-1	NA	TRBJ1-1	TRBD1	TGCGCCTCAAAAAGGACAGGCGAGACTGAAGCTTTCTTT	CASKRTGETEAFF
TRBV11-2	few	TRBJ1-4	NA	TGTGCCAGCAGCTTAGATCTCGCAGGGACTTTTAATGAAAAACTGTTTTTT	CASSLDLAGTFNEKLFF
TRBV5-6	NA	TRBJ2-4	TRBD1	TGTGCCAGCACCCTCCCGGGACAGGGATATAATCAGTACTTC	CASTLPGQGYNQYF
TRBV12-1	NA	TRBJ1-6	NA	TGTGCCAGCAGCTCGAGACAGGGGGCCTCACCCCTCCACTTT	CASSSRQGASPLHF
TRBV10-3	NA	TRBJ2-7	TRBD1	TGTGCCATCGGTACCGGGACAGGGGGTAACGAGCAGTACTTC	CAIGTGTGGNEQYF
TRBV24-1	once	TRBJ2-5	NA	TGTGCCACCAGTGATTTTGGAGGGACCCAGTACTTC	CATSDFGGTQYF
TRBV27	NA	TRBJ2-2	TRBD2	TGTGCCAGCAGTTCGGGACTAGCGAGGGGGGAGCTGTTTTTT	CASSSGLARGELFF
TRBV9	NA	TRBJ1-2	NA	TGTGCCAGCAGCCCATTCCAAGGGGGGGGCTATGGCTACACCTTC	CASSPFQGGGYGYTF
TRBV7-9	NA	TRBJ1-2	TRBD1	TGTGCCAGCAGCAAGGGACAGATCTATGGCTACACCTTC	CASSKGQIYGYTF
TRBV25-1	NA	TRBJ1-1	NA	TGTGCCAGCAGTTTAGGACGGGATGAAGCTTTCTTT	CASSLGRDEAFF
TRBV7-2	NA	TRBJ1-6	NA	TGTGCCAGCAGCTTAGGTGGGGCGATGAGATCACCCCTCCACTTT	CASSLGGAMRSPLHF
TRBV6-2/TRBV6-3	few	TRBJ2-6	NA	TGTGCCAGCAGTTACGGCCTTCGGGACTCTGGGGCCAACGTCCTGACTTTC	CASSYGLRDSGANVLTF
TRBV7-9	NA	TRBJ1-1	NA	TGTGCCAGCAGCTGGACAGAGAACACTGAAGCTTTCTTT	CASSWTENTEAFF
TRBV9	NA	TRBJ1-1	TRBD1	TGTGCCAGCAGCCCACAGGGGAGGTCGAACACTGAAGCTTTCTTT	CASSPQGRSNTEAFF
TRBV15	NA	TRBJ2-7	NA	TGTGCCACCAGCAGAGTACCCGGGGGACAGATCTCCTACGAGCAGTACTTC	CATSRVPGGQISYEQYF
TRBV9	NA	TRBJ2-5	TRBD1	TGTGCCAGCAGCGCCGACAGGGAAGCGACCCAGTACTTC	CASSADREATQYF
TRBV7-8	few	TRBJ2-7	TRBD1	TGTGCCAGCAGCTTAGAGTTGGGACAGGGCTACGAGCAGTACTTC	CASSLELGQGYEQYF
TRBV29-1	NA	TRBJ1-4	TRBD1	TGCAGCGTTTCCACAGGGGGCGAAAAACTGTTTTTT	CSVSTGGEKLFF
TRBV19	NA	TRBJ2-2	NA	TGTGCCAGTAGTATAGAAGGTCAGGGATACGGCGGGGAGCTGTTTTTT	CASSIEGQGYGGELFF
TRBV11-1	NA	TRBJ1-4	TRBD1	TGTGCCAGCAGCTTGACAGGGAAGAAACTGTTTTTT	CASSLTGKKLFF
TRBV6-2/TRBV6-3	NA	TRBJ2-7	TRBD1	TGTGCCAGCAGCCGGGCGGGACAGGGGTTCTCCTACGAGCAGTACTTC	CASSRAGQGFSYEQYF
TRBV3-1/TRBV3-2	NA	TRBJ1-2	NA	TGTGCCAGCAGCCAAGCAGGGGTACTTGGCTACACCTTC	CASSQAGVLGYTF
TRBV2	NA	TRBJ2-2	NA	TGTGCCAGCAAAGGGCAGGGTAGCACCGGGGAGCTGTTTTTT	CASKGQGSTGELFF
TRBV10-1	NA	TRBJ1-3	TRBD1	TGCGCCAGCGATGGACAGGGTCCCCTCGGTGGCGGAAACACCATATATTTT	CASDGQGPLGGGNTIYF
TRBV18	NA	TRBJ1-2	TRBD1	TGTGCCAGCTCACTTAACAGGGGAGACTATGGCTACACCTTC	CASSLNRGDYGYTF
TRBV2	few	TRBJ1-4	TRBD1	TGTGCCAGCAGTGGTCTGCGGACAGGGATACAAAAACTGTTTTTT	CASSGLRTGIQKLFF
TRBV7-8	NA	TRBJ2-1	TRBD1	TGTGCCAGCAGCCTGTGGGGACAGGGTGGAAGTTGGTCCTACAATGAGCAGTTCTTC	CASSLWGQGGSWSYNEQFF
TRBV4-3	NA	TRBJ2-2	NA	TGCGCCAGCAGCCAAGATCGAGCCGGACTTAACACCGGGGAGCTGTTTTTT	CASSQDRAGLNTGELFF
TRBV3-1/TRBV3-2	few	TRBJ2-6	TRBD2	TGTGCCAGCAGCAATCAAGCACTAGCGGGGCTCCCCTCTGGGGCCAACGTCCTGACTTTC	CASSNQALAGLPSGANVLTF
TRBV4-2	NA	TRBJ2-3	TRBD1	TGTGCCAGCAGCCAAGGAGGAGGCAGGGGGTTCACAGATACGCAGTATTTT	CASSQGGGRGFTDTQYF
TRBV10-3	NA	TRBJ1-4	NA	TGTGCCATCAGACCGAATGCGGATGAAAAACTGTTTTTT	CAIRPNADEKLFF
TRBV7-2	NA	TRBJ2-7	TRBD1	TGTGCCAGCAGACGTACCGGGACAGGGGGCTTCAACGAGCAGTACTTC	CASRRTGTGGFNEQYF
TRBV14	NA	TRBJ2-7	TRBD1	TGTGCCAGCAGCCAAGATCCCGGACAGGGGTTGAGCGAGCAGTACTTC	CASSQDPGQGLSEQYF
TRBV7-2	NA	TRBJ2-3	NA	TGTGCCAGCAGCTTAGATTCAGGGGCCCTTCCGACAGATACGCAGTATTTT	CASSLDSGALPTDTQYF
TRBV27	NA	TRBJ2-7	TRBD1	TGTGCCAGCAGTTTATGGGGACAGGGAAATTACGAGCAGTACTTC	CASSLWGQGNYEQYF
TRBV5-1	NA	TRBJ1-5	NA	TGCGCCAGCAGCTTGGAACCGAGTCAGCCCCAGCATTTT	CASSLEPSQPQHF
TRBV7-9	NA	TRBJ2-5	TRBD1	TGTGCCAGCAGTCCTCGGACAGGGGAAGAGACCCAGTACTTC	CASSPRTGEETQYF
TRBV7-6	NA	TRBJ1-1	NA	TGTGCCAGCAGCTTAATCGGGAACGCTGAAGCTTTCTTT	CASSLIGNAEAFF
TRBV5-5	NA	TRBJ1-1	NA	TGTGCCAGCAGCTTCCGACAGGCCACTGAAGCTTTCTTT	CASSFRQATEAFF
TRBV7-8	NA	TRBJ1-5	TRBD1	TGTGCCAGCAGCCAATTAGGACAGGGGGCCTATCAGCCCCAGCATTTT	CASSQLGQGAYQPQHF
TRBV5-6	NA	TRBJ2-6	NA	TGTGCCAGCAGCTACAGGGTTGGGGCCAACGTCCTGACTTTC	CASSYRVGANVLTF
TRBV6-2/TRBV6-3	NA	TRBJ2-1	NA	TGTGCCAGCAGTTATTTGGGGCAGATGCAATACAATGAGCAGTTCTTC	CASSYLGQMQYNEQFF
TRBV19	NA	TRBJ1-2	NA	TGTGCCAGTAGTATCGTCTCCCGCTACGGCTACACCTTC	CASSIVSRYGYTF